This T cell receptor (beta chain) was recorded in a study of CD8 T cells in ankylosing spondylitis. With respect to this clonotype: The target antigen is unknown.

In making TCR beta libraries, quantitative 5'-RACE with molecular barcodes was used. TCRdb called the 5' RACE reads again in MiXCR, with one record for every CDR3 protein. The sample shows some 330,000 distinct CDR3 sequences, 7.5% to 9% of them seen only once. Study results and limitations: One TCR beta motif, made up of several highly homologous variants, appeared characteristic of ankylosing spondylitis blood. Enrichment of disease-linked clones was reportedly significant in matched ankylosing spondylitis synovial fluid. Disease-linked clones bore a CD8+ phenotype and were relatively rare in peripheral blood. Certain motif variants had earlier been reported in reactive arthritis synovial fluid and blood.

The CDR3 extends over 15 amino acids. Germline assignment: CDR1 SEHNR and CDR2 FQNEAQ (reference sequence). V gave up 5 bases and J gave up 3 bases, with 17 bases separating them. The material sequenced was blood, either unsorted or a sorted T cell fraction (not recorded which). The source of this sequence is a male donor with ankylosing spondylitis. The chain combines TRBV7-9 with TRBJ2-7; D tentatively reads TRBD1 or TRBD2 (5 bases each). The CDR3 sequence: CASSPGPTHLYEQYF. CDR3 coding DNA: TGTGCCAGCAGCCCGGGACCCACTCACCTCTACGAGCAGTACTTC.